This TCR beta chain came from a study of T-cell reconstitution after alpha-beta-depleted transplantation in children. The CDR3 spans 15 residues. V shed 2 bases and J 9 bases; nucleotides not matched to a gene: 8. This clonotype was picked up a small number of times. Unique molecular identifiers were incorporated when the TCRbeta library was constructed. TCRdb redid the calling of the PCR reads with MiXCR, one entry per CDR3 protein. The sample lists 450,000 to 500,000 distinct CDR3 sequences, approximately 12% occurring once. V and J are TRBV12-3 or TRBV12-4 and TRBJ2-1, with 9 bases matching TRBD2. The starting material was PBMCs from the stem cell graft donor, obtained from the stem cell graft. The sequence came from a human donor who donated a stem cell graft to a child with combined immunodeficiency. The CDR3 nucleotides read TGTGCCAGCAGTTTACCGGGACTAGCCGGTCCTGAGCAGTTCTTC. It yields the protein CASSLPGLAGPEQFF.